This T cell receptor beta chain stems from a study of blood T cell repertoires in COVID-19. Study information: Samples representing acute and convalescent COVID-19 were sourced from the United States, Italy and Spain. PBMCs, B-cell-depleted T cells, or T cells were the source of the cDNA or gDNA that made up the material.

Germline CDR1 LGHNA, CDR2 YSLEER. This CDR3 is built from 17 residues. Trimming removed 1 base from V and 0 bases from J, with 10 bases in between. Authors' analysis steps: Amplification with reference gene primers provided the estimates of nucleated cell counts. The data were produced by immunoSEQ multiplex PCR, yet TCRdb's version contains in-frame clones alone and is incomplete. V, J and clone size were drawn from that table, and D and trimming were deduced from the DNA. The table includes approximately 21,000 clones, 75% to 95% detected once. The source of this sequence is a human donor in a cohort sampled during active COVID-19. Sequencing used peripheral blood. The V call is TRBV4-3, the J call TRBJ2-6; a weak D match, TRBD1 (5 bases). CDR3 in amino acids: CASSQAEDSSGANVLTF. The CDR3 DNA reads TGCGCCAGCAGCCAAGCTGAAGACAGCTCTGGGGCCAACGTCCTGACTTTC.